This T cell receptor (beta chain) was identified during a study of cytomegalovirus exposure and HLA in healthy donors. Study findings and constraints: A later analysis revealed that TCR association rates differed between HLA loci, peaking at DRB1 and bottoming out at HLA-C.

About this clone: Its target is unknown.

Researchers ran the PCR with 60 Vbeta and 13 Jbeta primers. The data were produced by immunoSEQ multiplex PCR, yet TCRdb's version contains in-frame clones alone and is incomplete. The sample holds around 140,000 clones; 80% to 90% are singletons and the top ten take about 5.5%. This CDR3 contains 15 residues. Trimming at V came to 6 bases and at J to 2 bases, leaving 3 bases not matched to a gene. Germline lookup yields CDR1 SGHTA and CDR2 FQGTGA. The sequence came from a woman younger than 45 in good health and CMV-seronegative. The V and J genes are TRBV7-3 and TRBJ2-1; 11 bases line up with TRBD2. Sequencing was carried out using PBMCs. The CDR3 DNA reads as TGTGCCAGCAGTTCTAGCGGGAGGCCCTACAATGAGCAGTTCTTC. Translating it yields CASSSSGRPYNEQFF.